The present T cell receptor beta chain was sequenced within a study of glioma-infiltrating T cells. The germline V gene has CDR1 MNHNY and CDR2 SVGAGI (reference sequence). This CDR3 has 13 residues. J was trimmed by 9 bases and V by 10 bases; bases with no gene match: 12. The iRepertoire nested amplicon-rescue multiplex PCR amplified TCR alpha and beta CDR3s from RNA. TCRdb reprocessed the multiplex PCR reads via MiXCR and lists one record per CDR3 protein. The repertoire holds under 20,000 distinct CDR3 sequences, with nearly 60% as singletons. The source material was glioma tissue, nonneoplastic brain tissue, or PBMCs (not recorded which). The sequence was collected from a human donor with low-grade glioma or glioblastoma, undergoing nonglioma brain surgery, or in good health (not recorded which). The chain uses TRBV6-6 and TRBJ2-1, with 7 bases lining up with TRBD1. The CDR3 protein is CAIETGFGREQFF. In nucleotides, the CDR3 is TGTGCCATCGAGACAGGGTTCGGACGTGAGCAGTTCTTC.